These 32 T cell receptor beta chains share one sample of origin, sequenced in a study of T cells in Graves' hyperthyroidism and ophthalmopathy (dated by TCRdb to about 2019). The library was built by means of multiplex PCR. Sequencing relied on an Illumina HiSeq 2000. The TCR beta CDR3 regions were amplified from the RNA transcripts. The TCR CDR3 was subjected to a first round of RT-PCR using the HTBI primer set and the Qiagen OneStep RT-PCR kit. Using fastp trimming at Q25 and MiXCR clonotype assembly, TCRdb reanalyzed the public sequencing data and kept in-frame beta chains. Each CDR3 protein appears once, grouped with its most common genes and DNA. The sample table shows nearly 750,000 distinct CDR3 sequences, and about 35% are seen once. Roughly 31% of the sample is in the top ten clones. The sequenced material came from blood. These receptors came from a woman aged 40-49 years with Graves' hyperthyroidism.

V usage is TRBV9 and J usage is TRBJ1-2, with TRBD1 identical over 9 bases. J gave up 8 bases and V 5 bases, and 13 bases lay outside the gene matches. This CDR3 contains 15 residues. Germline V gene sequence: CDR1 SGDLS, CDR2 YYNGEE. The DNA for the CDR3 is TGTGCCAGCAGGGCGACCGGGACAGGGTCGAACGGCTACACCTTC. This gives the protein CASRATGTGSNGYTF. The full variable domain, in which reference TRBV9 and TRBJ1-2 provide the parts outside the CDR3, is DSGVTQTPKHLITATGQRVTLRCSPRSGDLSVYWYQQSLDQGLQFLIQYYNGEERAKGNILERFSAQQFPDLHSELNLSSLELGDSALYFCASRATGTGSNGYTFGSGTRLTVV.

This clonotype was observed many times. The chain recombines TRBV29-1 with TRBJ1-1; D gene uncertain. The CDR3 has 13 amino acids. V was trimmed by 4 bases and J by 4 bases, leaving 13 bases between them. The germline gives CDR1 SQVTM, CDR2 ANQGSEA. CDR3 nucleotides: TGCAGCGTTGTCCGAGTTCAAGGCACTGAAGCTTTCTTT. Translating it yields CSVVRVQGTEAFF. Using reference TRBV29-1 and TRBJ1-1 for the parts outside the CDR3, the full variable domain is SAVISQKPSRDICQRGTSLTIQCQVDSQVTMMFWYRQQPGQSLTLIATANQGSEATYESGFVIDKFPISRPNLTFSTLTVSNMSPEDSSIYLCSVVRVQGTEAFFGQGTRLTVV.

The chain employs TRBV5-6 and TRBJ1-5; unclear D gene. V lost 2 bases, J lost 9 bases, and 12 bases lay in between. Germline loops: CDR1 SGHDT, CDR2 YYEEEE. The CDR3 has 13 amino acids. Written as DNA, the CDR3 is TGTGCCAGCAGCTTTAGGCGGTCGGGGCCCCAGCATTTT. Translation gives CASSFRRSGPQHF.

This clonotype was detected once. CDR3 in amino acids: CSVVTGGVNTEAFF. CDR3 nucleotides: TGCAGCGTTGTGACAGGGGGAGTGAACACTGAAGCTTTCTTT. The rearrangement uses TRBV29-1 and TRBJ1-1; TRBD1 matches 9 bases. CDR3 size: 14 residues. Germline-derived CDR1 and CDR2 are SQVTM and ANQGSEA. V trimming: 4 bases; J trimming: 0 bases; junction bases outside the gene matches: 3.

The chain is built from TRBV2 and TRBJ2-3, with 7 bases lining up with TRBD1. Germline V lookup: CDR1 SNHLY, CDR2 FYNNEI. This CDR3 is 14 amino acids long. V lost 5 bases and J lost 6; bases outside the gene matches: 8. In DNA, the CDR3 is TGTGCCAGCAGTCCGGGACAGTTGAGGGATACGCAGTATTTT. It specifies CASSPGQLRDTQYF.

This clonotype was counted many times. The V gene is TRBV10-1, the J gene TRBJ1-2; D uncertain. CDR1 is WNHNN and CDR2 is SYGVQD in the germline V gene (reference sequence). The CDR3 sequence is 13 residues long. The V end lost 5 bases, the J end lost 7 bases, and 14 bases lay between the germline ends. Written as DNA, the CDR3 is TGCGCCAGCAGTACTACAAGGGAAAGTGGCTACACCTTC. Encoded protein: CASSTTRESGYTF.

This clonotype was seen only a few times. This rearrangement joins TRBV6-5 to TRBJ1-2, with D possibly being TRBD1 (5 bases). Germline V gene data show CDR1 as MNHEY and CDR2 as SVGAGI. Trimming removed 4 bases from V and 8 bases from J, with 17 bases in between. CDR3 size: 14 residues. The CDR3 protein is CASSSGSRRGGYTF. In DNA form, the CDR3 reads TGTGCCAGCAGTTCGGGCAGCAGAAGGGGAGGCTACACCTTC.

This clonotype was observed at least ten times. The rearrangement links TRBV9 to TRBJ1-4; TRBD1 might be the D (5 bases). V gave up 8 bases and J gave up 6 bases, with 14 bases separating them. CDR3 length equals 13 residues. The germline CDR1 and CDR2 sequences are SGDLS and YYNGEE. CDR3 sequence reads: CASGLGTDEKLFF. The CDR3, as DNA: TGTGCCAGTGGGCTCGGGACGGATGAAAAACTGTTTTTT.

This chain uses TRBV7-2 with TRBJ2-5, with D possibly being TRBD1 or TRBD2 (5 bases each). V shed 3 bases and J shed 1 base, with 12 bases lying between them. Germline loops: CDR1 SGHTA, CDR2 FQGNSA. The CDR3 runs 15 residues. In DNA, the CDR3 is TGTGCCAGCAGCTTGGACCCAGGGACCCAAGAGACCCAGTACTTC. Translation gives CASSLDPGTQETQYF.

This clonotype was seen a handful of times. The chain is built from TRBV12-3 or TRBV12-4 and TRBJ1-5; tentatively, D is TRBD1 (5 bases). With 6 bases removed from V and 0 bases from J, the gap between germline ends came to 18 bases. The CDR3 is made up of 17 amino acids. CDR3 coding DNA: TGTGCCAGCAGGGCTAACGGGGGATACAATAGCAATCAGCCCCAGCATTTT. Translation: CASRANGGYNSNQPQHF.

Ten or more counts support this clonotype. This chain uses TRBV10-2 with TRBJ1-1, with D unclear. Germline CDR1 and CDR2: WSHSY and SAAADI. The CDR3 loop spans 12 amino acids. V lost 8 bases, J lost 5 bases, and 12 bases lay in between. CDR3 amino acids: CASGVGRTEAFF. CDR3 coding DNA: TGCGCCAGCGGGGTAGGGAGGACTGAAGCTTTCTTT.

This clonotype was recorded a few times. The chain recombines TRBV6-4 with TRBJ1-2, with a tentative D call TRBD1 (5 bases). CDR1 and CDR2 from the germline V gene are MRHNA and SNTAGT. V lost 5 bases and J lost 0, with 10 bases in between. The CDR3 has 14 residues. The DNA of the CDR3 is TGTGCCAGCAGTTCACGGACAACTAACTATGGCTACACCTTC. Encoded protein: CASSSRTTNYGYTF.

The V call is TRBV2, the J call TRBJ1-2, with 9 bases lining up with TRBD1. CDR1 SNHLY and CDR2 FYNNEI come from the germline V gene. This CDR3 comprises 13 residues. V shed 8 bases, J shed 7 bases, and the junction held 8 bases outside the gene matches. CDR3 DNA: TGTGCCAGCCGATCACAGGGGGCGGTTGGCTACACCTTC. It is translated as CASRSQGAVGYTF.

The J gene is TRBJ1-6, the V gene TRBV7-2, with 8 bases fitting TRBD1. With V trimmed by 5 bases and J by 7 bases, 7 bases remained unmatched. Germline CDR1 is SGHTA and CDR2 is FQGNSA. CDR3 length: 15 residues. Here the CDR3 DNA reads TGTGCCAGCAGCCACGGAAGGACAGGGAATTCACCCCTCCACTTT. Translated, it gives CASSHGRTGNSPLHF.

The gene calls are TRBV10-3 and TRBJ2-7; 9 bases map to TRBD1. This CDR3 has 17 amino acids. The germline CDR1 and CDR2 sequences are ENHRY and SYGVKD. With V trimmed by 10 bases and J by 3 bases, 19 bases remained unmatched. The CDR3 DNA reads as TGTGCCAGCAGCGAACGCTATGCCGGGACAGGGCGCTACGAGCAGTACTTC. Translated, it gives CASSERYAGTGRYEQYF.

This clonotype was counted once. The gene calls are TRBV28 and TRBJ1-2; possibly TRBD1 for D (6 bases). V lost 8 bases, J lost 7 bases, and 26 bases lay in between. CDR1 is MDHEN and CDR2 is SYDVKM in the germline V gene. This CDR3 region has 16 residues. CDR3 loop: CASYPANRARVRGYTF. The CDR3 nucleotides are TGTGCCAGCTACCCCGCGAACAGGGCAAGAGTACGTGGCTACACCTTC.

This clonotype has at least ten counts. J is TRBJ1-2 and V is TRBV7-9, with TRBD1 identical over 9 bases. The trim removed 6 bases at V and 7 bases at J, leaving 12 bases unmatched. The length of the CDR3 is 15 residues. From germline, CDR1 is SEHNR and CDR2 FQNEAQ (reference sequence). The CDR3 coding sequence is TGTGCCAGCAGGCCCGGGACAGGGTCTTCCTCTGGCTACACCTTC. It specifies CASRPGTGSSSGYTF. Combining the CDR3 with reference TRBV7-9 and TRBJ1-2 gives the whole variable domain DTGVSQNPRHKITKRGQNVTFRCDPISEHNRLYWYRQTLGQGPEFLTYFQNEAQLEKSRLLSDRFSAERPKGSFSTLEIQRTEQGDSAMYLCASRPGTGSSSGYTFGSGTRLTVV.

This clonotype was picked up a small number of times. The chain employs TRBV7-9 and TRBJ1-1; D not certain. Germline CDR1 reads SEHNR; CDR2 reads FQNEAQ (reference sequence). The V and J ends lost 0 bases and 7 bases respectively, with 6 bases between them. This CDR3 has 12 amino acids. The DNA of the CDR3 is TGTGCCAGCAGCTTAGCGATGGGTGAAGCTTTCTTT. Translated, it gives CASSLAMGEAFF.

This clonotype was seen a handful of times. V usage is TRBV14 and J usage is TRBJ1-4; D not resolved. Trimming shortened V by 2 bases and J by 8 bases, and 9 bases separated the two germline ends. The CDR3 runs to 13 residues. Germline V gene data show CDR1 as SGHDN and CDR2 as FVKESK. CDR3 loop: CASSQFAQEKLFF. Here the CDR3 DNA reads TGTGCCAGCAGCCAATTTGCACAGGAAAAACTGTTTTTT.

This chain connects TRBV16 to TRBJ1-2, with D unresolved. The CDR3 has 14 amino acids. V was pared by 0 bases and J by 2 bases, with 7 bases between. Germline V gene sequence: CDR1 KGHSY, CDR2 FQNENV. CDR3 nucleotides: TGTGCCAGCAGCCAATCTTCCTCAAACTATGGCTACACCTTC. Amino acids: CASSQSSSNYGYTF.

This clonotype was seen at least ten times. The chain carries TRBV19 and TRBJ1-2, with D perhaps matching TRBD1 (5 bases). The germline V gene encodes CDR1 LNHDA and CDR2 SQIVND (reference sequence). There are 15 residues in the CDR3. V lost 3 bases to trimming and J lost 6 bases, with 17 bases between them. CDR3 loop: CASSMGGLSLHGYTF. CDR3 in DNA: TGTGCCAGTAGTATGGGGGGGTTATCCCTACATGGCTACACCTTC.

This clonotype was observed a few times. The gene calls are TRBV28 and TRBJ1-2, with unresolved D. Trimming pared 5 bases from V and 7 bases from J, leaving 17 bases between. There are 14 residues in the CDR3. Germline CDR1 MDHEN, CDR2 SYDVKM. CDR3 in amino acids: CASSGGDGGPGYTF. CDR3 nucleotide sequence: TGTGCCAGCAGTGGTGGAGATGGTGGCCCTGGCTACACCTTC.

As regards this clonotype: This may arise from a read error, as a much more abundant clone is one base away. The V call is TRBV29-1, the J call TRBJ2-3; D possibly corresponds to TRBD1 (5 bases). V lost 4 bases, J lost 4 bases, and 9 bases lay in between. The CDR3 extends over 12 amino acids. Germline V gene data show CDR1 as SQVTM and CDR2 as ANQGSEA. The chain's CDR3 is CSVVAGSDTQYF. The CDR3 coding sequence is TGCAGCGTTGTGGCAGGGTCAGATACGCAGTATTTT.

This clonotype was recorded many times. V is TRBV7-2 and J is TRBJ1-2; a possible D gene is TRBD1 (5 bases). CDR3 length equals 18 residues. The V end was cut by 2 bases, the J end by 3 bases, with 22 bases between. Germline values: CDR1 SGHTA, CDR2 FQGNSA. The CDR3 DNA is TGTGCCAGCAGCTTACCACCAGGGCGCGGACGCTATCACTATGGCTACACCTTC. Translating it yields CASSLPPGRGRYHYGYTF.

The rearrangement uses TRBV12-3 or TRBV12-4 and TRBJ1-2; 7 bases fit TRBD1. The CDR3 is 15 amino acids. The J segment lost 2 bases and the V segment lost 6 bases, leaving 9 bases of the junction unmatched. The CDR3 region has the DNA TGTGCCAGCAGCAGCCGGGACAGTAACAACTATGGCTACACCTTC. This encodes CASSSRDSNNYGYTF.

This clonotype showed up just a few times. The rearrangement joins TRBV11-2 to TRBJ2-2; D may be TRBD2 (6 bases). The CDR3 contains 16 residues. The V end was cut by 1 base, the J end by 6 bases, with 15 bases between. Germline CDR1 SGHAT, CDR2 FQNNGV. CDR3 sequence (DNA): TGTGCCAGCAGCTTAGGATGGGCGGCGGGATCCGGGGAGCTGTTTTTT. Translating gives CASSLGWAAGSGELFF.

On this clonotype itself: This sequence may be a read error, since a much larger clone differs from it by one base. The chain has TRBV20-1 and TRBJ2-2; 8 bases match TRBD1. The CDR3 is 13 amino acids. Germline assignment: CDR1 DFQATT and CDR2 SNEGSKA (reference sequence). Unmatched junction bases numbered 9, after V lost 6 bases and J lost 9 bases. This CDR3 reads CSAPGQGARELFF. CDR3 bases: TGCAGTGCACCGGGGCAGGGGGCCAGGGAGCTGTTTTTT.

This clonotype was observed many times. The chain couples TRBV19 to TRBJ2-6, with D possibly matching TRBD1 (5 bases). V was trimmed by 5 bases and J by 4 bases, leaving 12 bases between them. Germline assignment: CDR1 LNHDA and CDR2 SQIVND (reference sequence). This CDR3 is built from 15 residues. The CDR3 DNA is TGTGCCAGTAGTTCAGGGTTTTCGGGGGCCAACGTCCTGACTTTC. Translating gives CASSSGFSGANVLTF.

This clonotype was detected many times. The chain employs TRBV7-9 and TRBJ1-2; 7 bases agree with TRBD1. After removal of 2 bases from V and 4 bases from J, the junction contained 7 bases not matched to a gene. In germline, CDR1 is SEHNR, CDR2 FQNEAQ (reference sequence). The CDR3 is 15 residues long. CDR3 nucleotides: TGTGCCAGCAGCTTATGGGAGGGGGCTGGCTATGGCTACACCTTC. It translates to CASSLWEGAGYGYTF.

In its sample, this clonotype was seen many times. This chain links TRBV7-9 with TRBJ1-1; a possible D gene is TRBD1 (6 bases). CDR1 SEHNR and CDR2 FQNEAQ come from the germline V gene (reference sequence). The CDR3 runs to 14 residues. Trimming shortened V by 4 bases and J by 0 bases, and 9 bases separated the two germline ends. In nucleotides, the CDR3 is TGTGCCAGCAGCTCCGCAGGGGTGAACACTGAAGCTTTCTTT. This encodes CASSSAGVNTEAFF. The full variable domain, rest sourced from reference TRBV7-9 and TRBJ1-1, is DTGVSQNPRHKITKRGQNVTFRCDPISEHNRLYWYRQTLGQGPEFLTYFQNEAQLEKSRLLSDRFSAERPKGSFSTLEIQRTEQGDSAMYLCASSSAGVNTEAFFGQGTRLTVV.

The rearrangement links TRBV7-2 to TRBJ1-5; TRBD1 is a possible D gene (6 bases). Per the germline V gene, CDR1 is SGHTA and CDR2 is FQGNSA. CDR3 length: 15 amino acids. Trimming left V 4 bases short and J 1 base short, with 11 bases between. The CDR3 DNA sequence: TGTGCCAGCAGCTCAAGGGGGGGCAGCAATCAGCCCCAGCATTTT. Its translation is CASSSRGGSNQPQHF. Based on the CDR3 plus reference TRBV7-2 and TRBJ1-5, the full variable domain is GAGVSQSPSNKVTEKGKDVELRCDPISGHTALYWYRQSLGQGLEFLIYFQGNSAPDKSGLPSDRFSAERTGGSVSTLTIQRTQQEDSAVYLCASSSRGGSNQPQHFGDGTRLSIL.

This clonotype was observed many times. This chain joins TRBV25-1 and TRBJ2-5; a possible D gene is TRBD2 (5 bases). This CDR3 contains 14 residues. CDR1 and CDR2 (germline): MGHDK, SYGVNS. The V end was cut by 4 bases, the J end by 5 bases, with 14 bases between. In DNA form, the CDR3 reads TGTGCCAGCAGTGTTAGTCGAGGGTTTGAGACCCAGTACTTC. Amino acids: CASSVSRGFETQYF.